This record covers a single T cell receptor (beta chain). Across over 20 US areas, participants ranged in age from 18 to 89 years. Participant-given clinical history determined each cohort assignment. V shed 0 bases and J shed 5 bases, with 19 bases lying between them. This CDR3 region has 17 residues. Looked up from germline, CDR1 is SGHTA and CDR2 is FQGNSA. This sample was included in a study of blood T cell repertoires in COVID-19. About the research overall: Sources were T cells, B-cell-depleted T cells, or PBMCs; the material itself was cDNA or gDNA.

The method was immunoSEQ multiplex PCR; TCRdb's version includes in-frame clones alone and lacks a portion of them. The sample has 150,000 to 200,000 clones, approximately 80% seen once. This receptor was obtained from a man aged 40-50 years who had recovered from COVID-19. The chain couples TRBV7-2 to TRBJ2-5; D perhaps matches TRBD1 (6 bases). The sequenced sample consisted of PBMCs or T cells enriched from blood (not recorded which). The CDR3 is CASSLAIAGLQGETQYF. As DNA, the CDR3 is TGTGCCAGCAGCTTAGCGATCGCCGGACTTCAGGGGGAGACCCAGTACTTC.